This entry concerns a single TCR beta chain. This sample was included in a study of blood T cell repertoires in COVID-19. Looking at the study overall: COVID-19 samples collected from the United States, Italy and Spain covered acute and convalescent phases.

The V end was cut by 5 bases, the J end by 8 bases, with 12 bases between. Per germline, CDR1 SEHNR and CDR2 FQNEAQ (reference sequence). CDR3 length equals 12 residues. Original data processing: From reference gene primer amplification, estimates of nucleated cell counts were derived. TCRdb's copy holds only in-frame clones and misses some; the assay was immunoSEQ multiplex PCR. The V and J calls and clone size were taken over from that table, and D and trimming were inferred from the DNA. The top ten clones hold around 5.2% of a sample with 150,000 to 200,000 clones, around four fifths of them seen once.

The TCR sequence derives from a woman aged 30 to 39 with acute or convalescent COVID-19. The sequenced sample consisted of peripheral blood. This chain joins TRBV7-9 and TRBJ1-2; possible D gene TRBD1, 6 bases. The CDR3 coding sequence is TGTGCCAGCAGCCCGGACAGTTGGGGCTACACCTTC. Translating it yields CASSPDSWGYTF.